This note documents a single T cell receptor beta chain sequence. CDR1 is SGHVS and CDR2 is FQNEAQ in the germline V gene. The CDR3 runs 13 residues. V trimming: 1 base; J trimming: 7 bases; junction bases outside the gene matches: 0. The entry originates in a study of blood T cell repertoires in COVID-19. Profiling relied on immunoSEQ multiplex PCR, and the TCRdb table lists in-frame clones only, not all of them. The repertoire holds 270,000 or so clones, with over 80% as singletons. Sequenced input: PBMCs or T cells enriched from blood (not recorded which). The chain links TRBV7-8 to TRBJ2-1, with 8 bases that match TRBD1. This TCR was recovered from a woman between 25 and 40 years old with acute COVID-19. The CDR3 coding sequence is TGTGCCAGCAGCTTAGGGACAGGGAATGAGCAGTTCTTC. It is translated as CASSLGTGNEQFF.